The present entry profiles one T cell receptor beta chain with its context. Sequenced by immunoSEQ multiplex PCR; TCRdb stores in-frame clones only, minus some. There are 150,000 to 200,000 clones in the sample; around three quarters occur only once, and 15% to 20% lies in the top ten. CDR3 size: 19 residues. CDR1 and CDR2 (germline): SGHRS, YFSETQ. J was trimmed by 0 bases and V by 3 bases; bases with no gene match: 10. The sample is drawn from a study of blood T cell repertoires in COVID-19. Across the whole study: Italy, Spain and the United States were the sources of the convalescent and acute COVID-19 samples.

Sequenced: peripheral blood. The rearrangement uses TRBV5-1 and TRBJ2-6; 9 bases are shared with TRBD2. The TCR originated in a man in his sixties with active or convalescent COVID-19. The CDR3 sequence: CASSSRGREGSSGANVLTF. CDR3 DNA sequence: TGCGCCAGCAGCTCCCGAGGGCGGGAGGGGAGCTCTGGGGCCAACGTCCTGACTTTC.